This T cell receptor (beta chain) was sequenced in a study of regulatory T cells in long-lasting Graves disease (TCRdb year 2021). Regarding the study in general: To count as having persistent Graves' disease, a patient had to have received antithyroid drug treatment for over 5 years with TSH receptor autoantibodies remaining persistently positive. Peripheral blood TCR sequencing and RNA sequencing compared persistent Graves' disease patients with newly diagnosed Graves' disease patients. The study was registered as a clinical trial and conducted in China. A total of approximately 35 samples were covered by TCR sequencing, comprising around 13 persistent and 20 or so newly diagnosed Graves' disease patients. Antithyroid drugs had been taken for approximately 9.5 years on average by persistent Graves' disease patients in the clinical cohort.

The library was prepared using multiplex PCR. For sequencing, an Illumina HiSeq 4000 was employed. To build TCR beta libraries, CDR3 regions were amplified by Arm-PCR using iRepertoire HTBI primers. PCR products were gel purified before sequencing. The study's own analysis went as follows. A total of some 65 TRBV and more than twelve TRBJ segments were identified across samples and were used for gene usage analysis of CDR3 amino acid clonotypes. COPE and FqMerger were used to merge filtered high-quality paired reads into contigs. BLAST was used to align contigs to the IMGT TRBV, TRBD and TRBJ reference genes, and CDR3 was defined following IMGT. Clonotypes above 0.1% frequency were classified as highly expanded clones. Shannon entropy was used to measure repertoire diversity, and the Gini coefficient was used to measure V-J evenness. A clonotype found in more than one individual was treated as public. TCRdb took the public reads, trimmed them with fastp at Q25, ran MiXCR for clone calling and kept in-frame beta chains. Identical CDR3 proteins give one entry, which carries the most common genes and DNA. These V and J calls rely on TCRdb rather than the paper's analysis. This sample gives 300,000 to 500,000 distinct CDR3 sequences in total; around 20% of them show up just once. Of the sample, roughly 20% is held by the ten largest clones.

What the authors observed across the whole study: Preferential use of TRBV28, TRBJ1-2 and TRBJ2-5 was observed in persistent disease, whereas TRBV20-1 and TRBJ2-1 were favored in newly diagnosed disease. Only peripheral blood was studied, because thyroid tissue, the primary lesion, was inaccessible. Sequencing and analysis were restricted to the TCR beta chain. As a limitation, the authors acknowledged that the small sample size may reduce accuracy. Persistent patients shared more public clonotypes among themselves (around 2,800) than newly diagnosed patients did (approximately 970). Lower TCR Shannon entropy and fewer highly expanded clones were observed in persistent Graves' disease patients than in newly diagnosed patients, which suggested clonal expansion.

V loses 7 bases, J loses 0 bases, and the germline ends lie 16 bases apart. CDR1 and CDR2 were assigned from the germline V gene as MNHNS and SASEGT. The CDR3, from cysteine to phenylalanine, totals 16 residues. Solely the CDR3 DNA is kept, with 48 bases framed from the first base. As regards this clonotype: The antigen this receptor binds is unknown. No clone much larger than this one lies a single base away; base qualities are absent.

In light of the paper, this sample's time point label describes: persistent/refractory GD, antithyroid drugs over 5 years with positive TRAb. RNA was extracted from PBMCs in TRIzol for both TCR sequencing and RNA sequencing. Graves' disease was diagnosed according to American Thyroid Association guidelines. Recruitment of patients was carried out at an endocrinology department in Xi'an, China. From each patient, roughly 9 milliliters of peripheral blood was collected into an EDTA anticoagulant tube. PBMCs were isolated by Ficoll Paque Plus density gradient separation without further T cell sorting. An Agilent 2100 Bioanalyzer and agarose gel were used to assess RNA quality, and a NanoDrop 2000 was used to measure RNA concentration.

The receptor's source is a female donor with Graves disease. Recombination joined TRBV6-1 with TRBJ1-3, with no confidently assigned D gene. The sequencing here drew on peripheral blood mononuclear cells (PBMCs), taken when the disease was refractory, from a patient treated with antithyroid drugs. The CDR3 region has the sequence CASTLDGSRSGNTIYF. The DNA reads TGTGCCAGCACCTTAGACGGGTCCCGCTCTGGAAACACCATATATTTT.